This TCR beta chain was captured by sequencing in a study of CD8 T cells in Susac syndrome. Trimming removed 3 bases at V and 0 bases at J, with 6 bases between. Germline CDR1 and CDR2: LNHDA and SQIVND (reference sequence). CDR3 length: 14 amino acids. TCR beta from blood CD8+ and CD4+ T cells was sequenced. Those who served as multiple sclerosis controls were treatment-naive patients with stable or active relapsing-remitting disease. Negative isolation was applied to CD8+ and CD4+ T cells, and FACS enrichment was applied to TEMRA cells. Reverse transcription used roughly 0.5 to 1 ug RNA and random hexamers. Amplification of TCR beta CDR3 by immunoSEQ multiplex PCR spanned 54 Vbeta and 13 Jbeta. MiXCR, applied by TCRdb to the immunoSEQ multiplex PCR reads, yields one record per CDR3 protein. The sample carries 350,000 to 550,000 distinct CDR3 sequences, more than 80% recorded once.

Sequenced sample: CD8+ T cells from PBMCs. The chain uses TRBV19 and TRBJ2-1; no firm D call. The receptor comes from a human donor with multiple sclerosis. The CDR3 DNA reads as TGTGCCAGTAGTATTCTAGTCTCCTACAATGAGCAGTTCTTC. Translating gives CASSILVSYNEQFF.